The T cell receptor beta chain under discussion was sequenced for a study of T cell changes during pregnancy in multiple sclerosis. The junction had 10 bases not matched to a gene; V was cut back by 0 bases and J by 6 bases. The germline gives CDR1 LGHNT, CDR2 FRNRAP. This CDR3 is 17 amino acids long. Clones were read by immunoSEQ multiplex PCR, and TCRdb kept only the in-frame ones, dropping some. Altogether approximately 57,000 clones are present, 80% to 95% being singletons, with the ten largest covering 3% to 4%. The chain employs TRBV12-5 and TRBJ1-5; 8 bases agree with TRBD1. The specimen was peripheral blood, collected after pregnancy. The source is a female donor in good health, enrolled as a control in a pregnancy study. The CDR3 loop reads CASGLVMGRTGTQPQHF. CDR3 DNA sequence: TGTGCTAGTGGTTTGGTAATGGGACGGACAGGGACTCAGCCCCAGCATTTT.